These T cell receptor beta chains were read from a single sample in a study of blood T cell repertoires in COVID-19. TCRdb keeps only in-frame clones here, not all; method: immunoSEQ multiplex PCR. The repertoire holds 210,000 or so clones, around four fifths seen once, with roughly 18% in the top ten. Sequences were obtained from peripheral blood. The origin of the receptors is a woman aged 80 or over with active or convalescent COVID-19. CDR3s leave out the opening cysteine and the closing phenylalanine or tryptophan. For some rows the clone size is stated as once, few or many, or as a class when expanded; others skip it.

j_call: TRBJ1-1
clone_size: -
v_call: TRBV6-2/TRBV6-3
cdr3_aa: ASSSLGASTEAF

j_call: TRBJ1-4
clone_size: -
v_call: TRBV5-5
cdr3_aa: ASSFNLRGTSGEKLF

j_call: TRBJ2-2
clone_size: -
v_call: TRBV7-2
cdr3_aa: ASSTYTVGELF

j_call: TRBJ1-1
clone_size: -
v_call: TRBV6-5
cdr3_aa: ASSYSGQGRTEAF

j_call: TRBJ2-2
clone_size: few
v_call: TRBV28
cdr3_aa: ASSSPGANTGELF

j_call: TRBJ2-7
clone_size: -
v_call: TRBV5-5
cdr3_aa: ASSLTGTGTDYEQY

j_call: TRBJ2-1
clone_size: -
v_call: TRBV13
cdr3_aa: ASNRLAGGNEQF

j_call: TRBJ1-1
clone_size: -
v_call: TRBV5-4
cdr3_aa: ASSVGGTGKAF

j_call: TRBJ2-3
clone_size: -
v_call: TRBV30
cdr3_aa: AWSVRAGGPTDTQY

j_call: TRBJ1-5
clone_size: -
v_call: TRBV6-6
cdr3_aa: ASRSGLRNQPQH

j_call: TRBJ2-5
clone_size: few
v_call: TRBV27
cdr3_aa: ASSLEAEYQETQY

j_call: TRBJ2-5
clone_size: -
v_call: TRBV5-1
cdr3_aa: ASSWGQGETQY

j_call: TRBJ2-7
clone_size: once
v_call: TRBV5-4
cdr3_aa: ASSSGTRQEQY

j_call: TRBJ2-1
clone_size: few
v_call: TRBV4-2
cdr3_aa: ASSQGIAGALNEQF

j_call: TRBJ2-2
clone_size: -
v_call: TRBV18
cdr3_aa: ASSRQGVTGELF

j_call: TRBJ2-1
clone_size: -
v_call: TRBV3-1/TRBV3-2
cdr3_aa: ASSQDRPRGTDYNEQF

j_call: TRBJ2-1
clone_size: once
v_call: TRBV9
cdr3_aa: ASSGSWRGGEQF

j_call: TRBJ1-2
clone_size: once
v_call: TRBV5-4
cdr3_aa: ASSSDSSNYGYT

j_call: TRBJ2-3
clone_size: -
v_call: TRBV3-1/TRBV3-2
cdr3_aa: ASRPTSGRTDTQY

j_call: TRBJ2-1
clone_size: -
v_call: TRBV12-5
cdr3_aa: ASGWGLLNEQF

j_call: TRBJ2-3
clone_size: -
v_call: TRBV4-1
cdr3_aa: ASSQGPGRSDTQY

j_call: TRBJ2-4
clone_size: -
v_call: TRBV2
cdr3_aa: ASSESDRVAKNIQY

j_call: TRBJ1-3
clone_size: -
v_call: TRBV18
cdr3_aa: ASSSTGTGGGNTIY

j_call: TRBJ1-1
clone_size: -
v_call: TRBV3-1/TRBV3-2
cdr3_aa: ASSDRGLNTEAF

j_call: TRBJ1-2
clone_size: -
v_call: TRBV7-8
cdr3_aa: ASSPWTGQSGNYGYT

j_call: TRBJ1-2
clone_size: -
v_call: TRBV19
cdr3_aa: ASSPTVRVYGYT

j_call: TRBJ2-6
clone_size: -
v_call: TRBV19
cdr3_aa: ASTARGSGANVLT

j_call: TRBJ1-4
clone_size: -
v_call: TRBV5-1
cdr3_aa: ASSPGTGQKKLF

j_call: TRBJ2-2
clone_size: -
v_call: TRBV27
cdr3_aa: ASSRGTGVTGELF

j_call: TRBJ1-5
clone_size: -
v_call: TRBV18
cdr3_aa: ASSPGQGFSNQPQH

j_call: TRBJ2-1
clone_size: -
v_call: TRBV7-2
cdr3_aa: ASSLAGGHRNEQF

j_call: TRBJ2-5
clone_size: -
v_call: TRBV10-1
cdr3_aa: ASTETQY

j_call: TRBJ1-1
clone_size: -
v_call: TRBV19
cdr3_aa: ASGGQNTEAF

j_call: TRBJ2-3
clone_size: -
v_call: TRBV3-1/TRBV3-2
cdr3_aa: ASSPRVKKDTQY

j_call: TRBJ1-1
clone_size: -
v_call: TRBV30
cdr3_aa: AWSVGGNTEAF

j_call: TRBJ1-1
clone_size: few
v_call: TRBV5-1
cdr3_aa: ASSFEGQITEAF

j_call: TRBJ1-4
clone_size: -
v_call: TRBV7-3
cdr3_aa: ASSQTGGRGEKLF

j_call: TRBJ2-3
clone_size: -
v_call: TRBV5-1
cdr3_aa: ASSLGTSGRPQDTQY

j_call: TRBJ2-1
clone_size: -
v_call: TRBV6-6
cdr3_aa: ASNKDSYNEQF

j_call: TRBJ2-7
clone_size: -
v_call: TRBV11-2
cdr3_aa: ASSVASGGAYEQY

j_call: TRBJ1-3
clone_size: -
v_call: TRBV3-1/TRBV3-2
cdr3_aa: ASSPPGTGWNTIY

j_call: TRBJ2-3
clone_size: once
v_call: TRBV7-2
cdr3_aa: ATARRGGGTDTQY

j_call: TRBJ1-2
clone_size: -
v_call: TRBV29-1
cdr3_aa: SVETDRVYGYT

j_call: TRBJ1-4
clone_size: -
v_call: TRBV7-9
cdr3_aa: ASSQDSKNEKLF

j_call: TRBJ2-1
clone_size: -
v_call: TRBV7-3
cdr3_aa: ASSSGGSYNEQF

j_call: TRBJ2-7
clone_size: -
v_call: TRBV27
cdr3_aa: ASRRADYEQY

j_call: TRBJ2-2
clone_size: -
v_call: TRBV6-6
cdr3_aa: ASSYEGRSGELF